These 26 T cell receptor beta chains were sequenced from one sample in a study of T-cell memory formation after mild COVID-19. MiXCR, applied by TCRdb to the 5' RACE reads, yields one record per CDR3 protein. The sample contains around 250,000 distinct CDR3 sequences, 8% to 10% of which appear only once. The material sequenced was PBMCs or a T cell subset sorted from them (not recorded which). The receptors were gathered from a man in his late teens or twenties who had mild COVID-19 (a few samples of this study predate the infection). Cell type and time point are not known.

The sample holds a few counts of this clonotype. In DNA form, the CDR3 reads TGTGCCAGCAGTTTAACGGGAGTTCAGCCCCAGCATTTT. As protein: CASSLTGVQPQHF. The chain joins TRBV12-3 or TRBV12-4 to TRBJ1-5; no reliable D call. V gave up 2 bases and J gave up 6 bases, with 8 bases separating them. CDR3 length: 13 amino acids.

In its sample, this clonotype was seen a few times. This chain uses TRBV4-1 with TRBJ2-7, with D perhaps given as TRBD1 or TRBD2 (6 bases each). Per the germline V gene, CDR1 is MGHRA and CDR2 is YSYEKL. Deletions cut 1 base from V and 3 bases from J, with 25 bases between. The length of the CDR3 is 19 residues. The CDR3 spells CASSQGGRGRVAADYEQYF. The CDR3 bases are TGCGCCAGCAGCCAAGGAGGTCGGGGGCGGGTAGCGGCGGACTACGAGCAGTACTTC.

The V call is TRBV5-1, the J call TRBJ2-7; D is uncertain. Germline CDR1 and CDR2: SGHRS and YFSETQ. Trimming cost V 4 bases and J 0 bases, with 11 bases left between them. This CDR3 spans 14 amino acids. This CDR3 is CASSPRFSSYEQYF. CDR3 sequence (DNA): TGCGCCAGCAGCCCCCGGTTTTCCTCCTACGAGCAGTACTTC. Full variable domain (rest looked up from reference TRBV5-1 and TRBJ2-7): KAGVTQTPRYLIKTRGQQVTLSCSPISGHRSVSWYQQTPGQGLQFLFEYFSETQRNKGNFPGRFSGRQFSNSRSEMNVSTLELGDSALYLCASSPRFSSYEQYFGPGTRLTVT.

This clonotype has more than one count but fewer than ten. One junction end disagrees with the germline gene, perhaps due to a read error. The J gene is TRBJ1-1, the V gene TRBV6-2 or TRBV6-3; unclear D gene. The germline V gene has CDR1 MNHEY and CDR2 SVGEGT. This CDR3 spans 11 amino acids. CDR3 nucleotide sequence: TGTGCCAGCAGCTACTACGGTGAAGCTTTCTTT. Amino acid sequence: CASSYYGEAFF.

CDR3 in DNA: TGTGCCAGTGGACTGTTTACTAATGAAAAACTGTTTTTT. This codes for CASGLFTNEKLFF. J is TRBJ1-4 and V is TRBV12-3 or TRBV12-4; the D is unclear. V dropped 9 bases and J dropped 2 bases, with 10 bases sitting between them. The CDR3 sequence is 13 residues long.

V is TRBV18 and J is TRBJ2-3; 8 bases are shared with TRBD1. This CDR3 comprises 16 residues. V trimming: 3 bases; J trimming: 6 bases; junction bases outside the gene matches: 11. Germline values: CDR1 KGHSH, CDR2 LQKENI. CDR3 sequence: CASSPLGQGAPDTQYF. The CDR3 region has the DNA TGTGCCAGCTCACCCCTTGGGCAGGGGGCACCGGATACGCAGTATTTT. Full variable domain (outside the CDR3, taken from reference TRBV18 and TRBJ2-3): NAGVMQNPRHLVRRRGQEARLRCSPMKGHSHVYWYRQLPEEGLKFMVYLQKENIIDESGMPKERFSAEFPKEGPSILRIQQVVRGDSAAYFCASSPLGQGAPDTQYFGPGTRLTVL.

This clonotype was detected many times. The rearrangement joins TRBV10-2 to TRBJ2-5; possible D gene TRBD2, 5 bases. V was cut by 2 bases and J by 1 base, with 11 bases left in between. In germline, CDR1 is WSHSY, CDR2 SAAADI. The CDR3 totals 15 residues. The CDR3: CASSEPLGLQETQYF. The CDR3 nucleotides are TGCGCCAGCAGTGAGCCACTAGGCCTCCAAGAGACCCAGTACTTC.

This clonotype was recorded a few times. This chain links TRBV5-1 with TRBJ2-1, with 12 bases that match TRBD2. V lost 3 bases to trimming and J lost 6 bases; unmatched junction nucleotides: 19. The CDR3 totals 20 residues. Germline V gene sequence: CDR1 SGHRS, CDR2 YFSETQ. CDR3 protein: CASSWGDTRRLAGALNEQFF. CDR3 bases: TGCGCCAGCAGCTGGGGCGACACACGACGACTAGCGGGGGCCCTCAATGAGCAGTTCTTC.

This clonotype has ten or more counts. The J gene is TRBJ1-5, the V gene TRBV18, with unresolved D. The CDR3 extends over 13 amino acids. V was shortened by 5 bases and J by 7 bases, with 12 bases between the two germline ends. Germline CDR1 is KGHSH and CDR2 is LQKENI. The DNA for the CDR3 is TGTGCCAGCTCAAAGGCCAGTAACCAGCCCCAGCATTTT. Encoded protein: CASSKASNQPQHF.

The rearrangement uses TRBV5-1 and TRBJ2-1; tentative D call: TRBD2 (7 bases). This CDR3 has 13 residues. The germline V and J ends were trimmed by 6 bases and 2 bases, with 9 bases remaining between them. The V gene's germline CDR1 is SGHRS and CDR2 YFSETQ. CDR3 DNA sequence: TGCGCCAGCATAGGGGGGGCCTACAATGAGCAGTTCTTC. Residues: CASIGGAYNEQFF.

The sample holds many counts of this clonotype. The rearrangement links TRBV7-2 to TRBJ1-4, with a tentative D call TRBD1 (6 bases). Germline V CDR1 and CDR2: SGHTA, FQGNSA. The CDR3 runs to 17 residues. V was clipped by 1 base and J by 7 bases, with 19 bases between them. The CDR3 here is CASSLVAWEGVGEKLFF. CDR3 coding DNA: TGTGCCAGCAGCTTAGTGGCCTGGGAGGGGGTCGGTGAAAAACTGTTTTTT.

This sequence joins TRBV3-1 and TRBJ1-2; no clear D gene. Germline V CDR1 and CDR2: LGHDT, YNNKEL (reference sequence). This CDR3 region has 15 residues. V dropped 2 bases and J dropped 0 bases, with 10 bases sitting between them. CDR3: CASSQRPSSNYGYTF. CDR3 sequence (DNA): TGTGCCAGCAGCCAACGGCCCAGTTCTAACTATGGCTACACCTTC.

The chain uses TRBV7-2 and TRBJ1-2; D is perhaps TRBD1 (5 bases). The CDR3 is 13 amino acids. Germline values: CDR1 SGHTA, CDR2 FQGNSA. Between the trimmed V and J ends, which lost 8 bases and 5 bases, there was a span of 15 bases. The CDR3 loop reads CASERDPPYGYTF. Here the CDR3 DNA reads TGTGCCAGCGAGAGGGACCCCCCGTATGGCTACACCTTC.

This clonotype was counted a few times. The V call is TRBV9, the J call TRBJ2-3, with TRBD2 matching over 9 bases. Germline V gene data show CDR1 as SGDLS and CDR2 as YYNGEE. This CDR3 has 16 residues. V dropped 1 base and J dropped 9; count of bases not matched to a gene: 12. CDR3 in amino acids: CASSVLGTSPVRTQYF. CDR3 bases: TGTGCCAGCAGCGTACTTGGGACTAGCCCTGTTAGGACGCAGTATTTT.

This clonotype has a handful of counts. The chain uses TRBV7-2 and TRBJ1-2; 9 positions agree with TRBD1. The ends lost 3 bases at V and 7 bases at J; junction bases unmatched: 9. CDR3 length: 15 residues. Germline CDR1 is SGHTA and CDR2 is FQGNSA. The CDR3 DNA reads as TGTGCCAGCAGCTTTGCCGGGACAGGGATTGGTGGCTACACCTTC. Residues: CASSFAGTGIGGYTF. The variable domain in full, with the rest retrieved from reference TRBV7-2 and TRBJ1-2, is GAGVSQSPSNKVTEKGKDVELRCDPISGHTALYWYRQSLGQGLEFLIYFQGNSAPDKSGLPSDRFSAERTGGSVSTLTIQRTQQEDSAVYLCASSFAGTGIGGYTFGSGTRLTVV.

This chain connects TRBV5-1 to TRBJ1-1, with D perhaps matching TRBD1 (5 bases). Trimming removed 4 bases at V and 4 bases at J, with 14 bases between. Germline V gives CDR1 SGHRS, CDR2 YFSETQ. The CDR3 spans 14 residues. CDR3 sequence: CASSRPGLRTEAFF. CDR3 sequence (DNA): TGCGCCAGCAGCCGCCCAGGGCTTCGCACTGAAGCTTTCTTT.

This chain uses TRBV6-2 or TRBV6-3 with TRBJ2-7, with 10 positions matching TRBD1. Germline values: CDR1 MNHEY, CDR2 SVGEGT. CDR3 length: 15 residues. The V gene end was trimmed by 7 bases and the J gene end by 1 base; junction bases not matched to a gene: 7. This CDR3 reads CASIVRDRGSYEQYV. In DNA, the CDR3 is TGTGCCAGCATTGTACGGGACAGGGGATCCTACGAGCAGTACGTC.

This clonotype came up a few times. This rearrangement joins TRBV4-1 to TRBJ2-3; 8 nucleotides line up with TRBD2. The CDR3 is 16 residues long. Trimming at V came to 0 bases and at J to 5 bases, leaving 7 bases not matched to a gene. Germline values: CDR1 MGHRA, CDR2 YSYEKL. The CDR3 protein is CASSQDPGLAIDTQYF. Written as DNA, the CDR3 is TGCGCCAGCAGCCAAGATCCCGGACTAGCCATAGATACGCAGTATTTT.

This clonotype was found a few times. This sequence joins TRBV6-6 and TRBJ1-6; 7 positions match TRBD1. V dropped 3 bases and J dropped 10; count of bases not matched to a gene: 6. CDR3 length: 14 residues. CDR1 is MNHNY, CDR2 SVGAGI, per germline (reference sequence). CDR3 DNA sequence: TGTGCCAGCAGTTATAGAGGGACAGAGTCACCCCTCCACTTT. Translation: CASSYRGTESPLHF.

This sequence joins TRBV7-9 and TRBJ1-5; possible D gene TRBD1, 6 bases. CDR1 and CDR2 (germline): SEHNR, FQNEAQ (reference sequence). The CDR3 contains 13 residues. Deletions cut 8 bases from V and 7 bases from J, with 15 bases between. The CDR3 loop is CASGGQAAQPQHF. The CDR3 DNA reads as TGTGCCAGCGGGGGACAAGCCGCCCAGCCCCAGCATTTT.

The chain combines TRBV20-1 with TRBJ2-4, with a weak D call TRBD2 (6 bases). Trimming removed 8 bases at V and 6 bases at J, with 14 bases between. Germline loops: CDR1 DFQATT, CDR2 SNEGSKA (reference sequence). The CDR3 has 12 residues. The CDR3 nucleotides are TGCAGTCACGGGAGATGGGGAAACATTCAGTACTTC. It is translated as CSHGRWGNIQYF.

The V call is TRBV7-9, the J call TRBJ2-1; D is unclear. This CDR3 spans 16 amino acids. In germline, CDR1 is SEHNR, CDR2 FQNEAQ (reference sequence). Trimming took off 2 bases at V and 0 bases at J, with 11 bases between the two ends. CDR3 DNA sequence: TGTGCCAGCAGCTTATGGGGTAGAGGCTCCTACAATGAGCAGTTCTTC. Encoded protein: CASSLWGRGSYNEQFF.

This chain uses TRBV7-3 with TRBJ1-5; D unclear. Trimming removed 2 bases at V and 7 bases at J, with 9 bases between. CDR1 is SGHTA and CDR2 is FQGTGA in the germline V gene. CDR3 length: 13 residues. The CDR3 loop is CASSLGVGQPQHF. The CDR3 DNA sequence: TGTGCCAGCAGCTTAGGGGTAGGGCAGCCCCAGCATTTT.

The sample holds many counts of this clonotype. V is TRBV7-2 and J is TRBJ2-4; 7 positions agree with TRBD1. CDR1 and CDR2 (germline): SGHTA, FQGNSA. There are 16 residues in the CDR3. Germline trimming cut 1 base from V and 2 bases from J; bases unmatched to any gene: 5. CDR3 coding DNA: TGTGCCAGCAGCTTAGAGGCAGGGGGAACCAAAAACATTCAGTACTTC. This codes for CASSLEAGGTKNIQYF.

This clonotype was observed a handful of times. In DNA form, the CDR3 reads TGCGCCAGCAGCCAAGACCTAAGCGGGGGGGCCTGGAATGAGCAGTTCTTC. The encoded protein is CASSQDLSGGAWNEQFF. The chain recombines TRBV4-3 with TRBJ2-1; 10 bases match TRBD2. The germline V gene has CDR1 LGHNA and CDR2 YSLEER. The trim removed 0 bases at V and 7 bases at J, leaving 9 bases unmatched. This CDR3 comprises 17 residues.

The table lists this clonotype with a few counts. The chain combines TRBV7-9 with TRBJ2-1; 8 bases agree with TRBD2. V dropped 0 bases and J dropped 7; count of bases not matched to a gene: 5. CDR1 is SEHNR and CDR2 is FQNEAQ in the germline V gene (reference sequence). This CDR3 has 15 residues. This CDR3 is CASSLARTSPNEQFF. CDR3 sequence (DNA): TGTGCCAGCAGCTTAGCCCGGACTAGCCCGAATGAGCAGTTCTTC.